Below, 18 T cell receptor beta chains from the same sample are listed, as sequenced in a study of cytomegalovirus exposure and HLA in healthy donors (dated by TCRdb to the late 2010s). Libraries were constructed by the immunoSEQ multiplex PCR assay. A mixture of 60 forward primers for TCR Vbeta segments and 13 reverse primers for TCR Jbeta segments was used in the multiplex PCR. In TCRdb, the immuneACCESS table is reduced to in-frame sequences with V and J assigned. These tables do not hold every clone; where another copy was compared, an unresolved V gene accounts for under half, and the others remain unexplained. Across this sample there are about 160,000 clones, with about 80% seen only once. Jointly, the top ten make up around 0.96% of the sample. The sequenced sample was PBMCs. These receptors were obtained from a woman aged 45-65 years in good health and CMV-seropositive.

V is TRBV5-6 and J is TRBJ1-2; tentatively, D is TRBD1 (6 bases). CDR3 length: 14 amino acids. V dropped 0 bases and J dropped 4 bases, with 10 bases sitting between them. The germline gives CDR1 SGHDT, CDR2 YYEEEE. The CDR3 nucleotides read TGTGCCAGCAGCTTGGTTCTGGGGGCCTATGGCTACACCTTC. Protein product: CASSLVLGAYGYTF.

This chain connects TRBV29-1 to TRBJ2-1; TRBD1 is a possible D gene (6 bases). This CDR3 has 15 residues. Germline CDR1 SQVTM, CDR2 ANQGSEA. The V end lost 0 bases, the J end lost 6 bases, and 15 bases lay between the germline ends. The CDR3 is CSVEDLMGAGNEQFF. CDR3 DNA: TGCAGCGTTGAAGATCTAATGGGGGCCGGCAATGAGCAGTTCTTC.

The chain links TRBV4-3 to TRBJ2-5; tentatively, D is TRBD1 (6 bases). Germline V lookup: CDR1 LGHNA, CDR2 YSLEER. This CDR3 is 13 amino acids long. V shed 3 bases and J shed 9 bases, with 14 bases lying between them. CDR3 sequence: CASSQAESGAQYF. In DNA form, the CDR3 reads TGCGCCAGCAGCCAGGCGGAGTCAGGGGCCCAGTACTTC.

J is TRBJ2-5 and V is TRBV19; TRBD2 matches 8 bases. CDR3 length equals 15 residues. Germline V CDR1 and CDR2: LNHDA, SQIVND (reference sequence). With 6 bases clipped from V and 5 bases from J, the junction kept 11 bases outside the gene matches. The CDR3 DNA sequence: TGTGCCAGTAGGAATAGCGGGGTCTCCAAGGAGACCCAGTACTTC. Residues: CASRNSGVSKETQYF.

This clone has just one count. The rearrangement links TRBV10-3 to TRBJ2-5; TRBD1 agrees at 8 bases. This CDR3 has 14 residues. The V segment lost 6 bases and the J segment 4 bases; nucleotides outside the gene matches: 7. Germline CDR1 and CDR2: ENHRY and SYGVKD. CDR3 nucleotide sequence: TGTGCCATCAGCGCCGGGACAGGTGGAGAGACCCAGTACTTC. This encodes CAISAGTGGETQYF.

This sequence joins TRBV7-9 and TRBJ1-3; D is ambiguous. CDR3 size: 16 residues. Trimming cost V 5 bases and J 0 bases, with 14 bases left between them. Germline V lookup: CDR1 SEHNR, CDR2 FQNEAQ (reference sequence). This CDR3 reads CASSVGRANSGNTIYF. The CDR3 DNA reads TGTGCCAGCAGCGTAGGGAGGGCGAACTCTGGAAACACCATATATTTT. The variable domain in full, with the rest retrieved from reference TRBV7-9 and TRBJ1-3, is DTGVSQNPRHKITKRGQNVTFRCDPISEHNRLYWYRQTLGQGPEFLTYFQNEAQLEKSRLLSDRFSAERPKGSFSTLEIQRTEQGDSAMYLCASSVGRANSGNTIYFGEGSWLTVV.

The rearrangement uses TRBV6-6 and TRBJ1-2, with D perhaps matching TRBD1 (5 bases). V lost 2 bases and J 7 bases, leaving 11 bases between the germline ends. This CDR3 has 13 amino acids. Germline V CDR1 and CDR2: MNHNY, SVGAGI (reference sequence). The CDR3 DNA reads as TGTGCCAGCAGTTACGACAGTAGTTCTGGCTACACCTTC. Its translation: CASSYDSSSGYTF.

The chain is built from TRBV4-2 and TRBJ2-2; 10 positions match TRBD2. This CDR3 comprises 22 residues. Germline trimming cut 4 bases from V and 4 bases from J; bases unmatched to any gene: 24. Germline assignment: CDR1 LGHNA and CDR2 YNFKEQ. Here the CDR3 reads CASSPLSGLAESNGEGTGELFF. As DNA, the CDR3 is TGTGCCAGCAGCCCGCTAAGTGGACTAGCGGAGTCGAACGGCGAAGGCACCGGGGAGCTGTTTTTT.

V usage is TRBV7-2 and J usage is TRBJ2-1; D unclear. CDR1 and CDR2 (germline): SGHTA, FQGNSA. Trimming took 1 base from V and 4 from J, leaving 11 bases between them. The CDR3 is 15 residues long. DNA of the CDR3: TGTGCCAGCAGCTTAGTATTTGGCCTTTACAATGAGCAGTTCTTC. It codes for CASSLVFGLYNEQFF.

V is TRBV29-1 and J is TRBJ2-1, with 8 bases that match TRBD2. CDR3 length equals 15 residues. Germline CDR1 reads SQVTM; CDR2 reads ANQGSEA. V dropped 6 bases and J dropped 0; count of bases not matched to a gene: 7. CDR3 nucleotides: TGCAGCGTCTTCGGACTAGCAGACTCCTACAATGAGCAGTTCTTC. Its translation: CSVFGLADSYNEQFF.

J is TRBJ1-5 and V is TRBV19, with TRBD1 matching 10 bases. The V gene's germline CDR1 is LNHDA and CDR2 SQIVND (reference sequence). V dropped 6 bases and J dropped 5; count of bases not matched to a gene: 4. The CDR3 has 14 residues. CDR3 loop: CASSPTGGDQPQHF. The DNA for the CDR3 is TGTGCCAGTAGCCCGACAGGGGGCGATCAGCCCCAGCATTTT. The entire variable domain, with the rest obtained from reference TRBV19 and TRBJ1-5, is as follows: DGGITQSPKYLFRKEGQNVTLSCEQNLNHDAMYWYRQDPGQGLRLIYYSQIVNDFQKGDIAEGYSVSREKKESFPLTVTSAQKNPTAFYLCASSPTGGDQPQHFGDGTRLSIL.

The rearrangement uses TRBV2 and TRBJ2-2; 13 bases match TRBD2. Looked up from germline, CDR1 is SNHLY and CDR2 is FYNNEI. V was clipped by 6 bases and J by 6 bases; unmatched bases: 10. The length of the CDR3 is 17 residues. Here the CDR3 DNA reads TGTGCCAGCAGAGTACAGCCGGGACTAGCGGGACCCGGGGAGCTGTTTTTT. It yields the protein CASRVQPGLAGPGELFF.

The chain is built from TRBV5-4 and TRBJ2-7, with TRBD2 matching over 13 bases. CDR3 size: 17 residues. The germline V gene encodes CDR1 SGHNT and CDR2 YYREEE (reference sequence). V shed 3 bases, J shed 7 bases, and the junction held 13 bases outside the gene matches. CDR3 DNA sequence: TGTGCCAGCAGCTCAAAAACTAGCGGGAGGGCCGCGGGGGAGCAGTACTTC. The encoded protein is CASSSKTSGRAAGEQYF.

Note on this clone: The sample contains more than one DNA sequence encoding this CDR3. The chain uses TRBV30 and TRBJ2-7; TRBD1 is a possible D gene (5 bases). The germline gives CDR1 GTSNPN, CDR2 SVGIG (reference sequence). The ends were cut back, 0 bases at V and 2 bases at J, with 8 bases in the middle. There are 13 residues in the CDR3. CDR3 loop: CAWSVKGTYEQYF. CDR3 bases: TGTGCCTGGAGTGTGAAGGGGACCTACGAGCAGTACTTC.

J is TRBJ2-1 and V is TRBV4-2; 9 nucleotides match TRBD2. This CDR3 spans 16 amino acids. The ends lost 1 base at V and 3 bases at J; junction bases unmatched: 4. Germline assignment: CDR1 LGHNA and CDR2 YNFKEQ. The CDR3 coding sequence is TGTGCCAGCAGCCAAGCATTTAGCGGGGGCTACAATGAGCAGTTCTTC. Translated, it gives CASSQAFSGGYNEQFF.

The table lists this clone with a few counts. J is TRBJ2-6 and V is TRBV18, with a possible D match to TRBD2 (5 bases). The germline V and J ends were trimmed by 2 bases and 0 bases, with 8 bases remaining between them. Germline V gene sequence: CDR1 KGHSH, CDR2 LQKENI. CDR3 length: 16 residues. The CDR3 is CASSPMGSSGANVLTF. In DNA form, the CDR3 reads TGTGCCAGCTCACCAATGGGGAGCTCTGGGGCCAACGTCCTGACTTTC.

The chain's CDR3 is CASSLNVPGELFF. The CDR3 DNA reads TGTGCCAGCAGCCTCAACGTCCCAGGGGAACTGTTTTTT. The rearrangement joins TRBV11-2 to TRBJ1-4; possible D gene TRBD1, 6 bases. The ends were cut back, 5 bases at V and 12 bases at J, with 16 bases in the middle. CDR1 SGHAT and CDR2 FQNNGV come from the germline V gene. The CDR3 runs 13 residues.

The sample holds a few counts of this clone. The gene calls are TRBV7-8 and TRBJ1-4, with 10 nucleotides matching TRBD1. Germline V gene lookup returns CDR1 SGHVS and CDR2 FQNEAQ. J lost 5 bases, V lost 2 bases, and 20 bases had no gene match. The CDR3 has 21 residues. The CDR3 region has the DNA TGTGCCAGCAGCTTAACGGCCGGTGGGACAGGGGTGTGGGTGGGGAATGAAAAACTGTTTTTT. Translation gives CASSLTAGGTGVWVGNEKLFF. Combining the CDR3 with reference TRBV7-8 and TRBJ1-4 gives the whole variable domain GAGVSQSPRYKVAKRGQDVALRCDPISGHVSLFWYQQALGQGPEFLTYFQNEAQLDKSGLPSDRFFAERPEGSVSTLKIQRTQQEDSAVYLCASSLTAGGTGVWVGNEKLFFGSGTQLSVL.